One sample yielded the 20 T cell receptor beta chains listed below, sequenced in a study of Ad26.COV2.S vaccination and SARS-CoV-2 variants. Libraries were prepared by immunoSEQ multiplex PCR; TCRdb keeps only in-frame clonotypes and omits some of them. This table holds 400,000 or so clones, approximately 91% found once. The treatment is: about 20 received Ad26.COV2.S at low or high dose, single or two shots; several received placebo; per-sample allocation not given. Day 63 after the first vaccine or placebo injection was the time point for sampling. The material was peripheral blood, obtained in a trial of Ad26.COV2.S vaccine versus placebo. The receptor set was obtained from a person between 18 and 65 years old who received the Ad26.COV2.S COVID-19 vaccine or a placebo.

The CDR3 here is CASSQEGGDTQYF. Written as DNA, the CDR3 is TGTGCCAGCAGCCAAGAGGGCGGGGATACGCAGTATTTT. The chain has TRBV4-2 and TRBJ2-3; perhaps TRBD2 as D (5 bases). CDR3 length: 13 amino acids. Germline values: CDR1 LGHNA, CDR2 YNFKEQ. V was pared by 0 bases and J by 6 bases, with 7 bases between.

CDR3 region: CASSLGVGGDEQFF. The CDR3, as DNA: TGCGCCAGCAGCTTAGGAGTCGGAGGCGATGAGCAGTTCTTC. The chain couples TRBV5-1 to TRBJ2-1; tentatively, D is TRBD2 (5 bases). Germline CDR1 and CDR2: SGHRS and YFSETQ. V was pared by 2 bases and J by 8 bases, with 14 bases between. CDR3 length equals 14 residues.

The J gene is TRBJ1-5, the V gene TRBV5-1; TRBD1 is a possible D gene (5 bases). This CDR3 comprises 15 residues. Per the germline V gene, CDR1 is SGHRS and CDR2 is YFSETQ. V lost 2 bases and J 2 bases, leaving 11 bases between the germline ends. The CDR3: CASSFGGEGNQPQHF. CDR3 sequence (DNA): TGCGCCAGCAGCTTCGGAGGGGAGGGCAATCAGCCCCAGCATTTT.

The chain combines TRBV24-1 with TRBJ1-2; tentative D call: TRBD1 (5 bases). The germline V gene has CDR1 KGHDR and CDR2 SFDVKD. Deletions cut 6 bases from V and 4 bases from J, with 14 bases between. The CDR3 loop spans 14 amino acids. The CDR3 sequence: CATSKGEDGYGYTF. The CDR3 coding sequence is TGTGCCACCAGTAAAGGGGAGGATGGCTATGGCTACACCTTC.

Note on this clone: This may be a read error, as it is one base from a much larger clone. V gene TRBV14 combines with J gene TRBJ2-7; 8 bases line up with TRBD1. Trimming took 4 bases from V and 3 from J; bases not matched to a gene: 2. Germline V gives CDR1 SGHDN, CDR2 FVKESK. This CDR3 has 13 amino acids. In DNA, the CDR3 is TGTGCCAGCAGCCTAGGACAGGGCTACGAGCAGTACTTC. Amino acids: CASSLGQGYEQYF.

The rearrangement links TRBV5-1 to TRBJ1-5, with 8 bases that match TRBD1. This CDR3 has 16 amino acids. The V and J ends lost 0 bases and 3 bases, in that order; junction bases with no gene match: 5. The germline gives CDR1 SGHRS, CDR2 YFSETQ. The CDR3 DNA is TGCGCCAGCAGCTTGGGTTCAGGGGGCAACAATCAGCCCCAGCATTTT. Translated: CASSLGSGGNNQPQHF.

This clone was seen once. V and J are TRBV9 and TRBJ2-3, with TRBD2 matching 10 bases. The CDR3 loop spans 18 amino acids. The germline V gene has CDR1 SGDLS and CDR2 YYNGEE. The V segment lost 3 bases and the J segment 3 bases; nucleotides outside the gene matches: 13. The CDR3 here is CASSGHPSGGAITDTQYF. In DNA, the CDR3 is TGTGCCAGCAGCGGTCACCCAAGCGGGGGGGCGATTACAGATACGCAGTATTTT.

CDR3 bases: TGTGCCAGCAGCCAATACAGGGGTACACCAGATACGCAGTATTTT. Translated: CASSQYRGTPDTQYF. The chain carries TRBV3-1 (or the pseudogene TRBV3-2) and TRBJ2-3; 7 positions match TRBD1. The CDR3 is made up of 15 amino acids. Germline CDR1 reads LGHDT; CDR2 reads YNNKEL (reference sequence). Trimming removed 2 bases from V and 4 bases from J; junction bases left unmatched: 6.

There are a few counts of this clone. CDR3 DNA: TGTGCCAGCAGCAGGGGACGGATGGGGACTGAAGCTTTCTTT. Amino acid sequence: CASSRGRMGTEAFF. The chain carries TRBV5-8 and TRBJ1-1, with TRBD1 as a possible D gene (5 bases). Trimming removed 4 bases from V and 5 bases from J, with 15 bases in between. The germline V gene encodes CDR1 SGHTS and CDR2 YDEGEE. The CDR3 spans 14 residues.

This chain connects TRBV7-9 to TRBJ2-1; D uncertain. Germline CDR1 reads SEHNR; CDR2 reads FQNEAQ (reference sequence). This CDR3 has 13 amino acids. V lost 5 bases, J lost 5 bases, and 10 bases lay in between. As DNA, the CDR3 is TGTGCCAGCAGCGCAGACGGAGACAATGAGCAGTTCTTC. Protein product: CASSADGDNEQFF.

In its sample, this clone was seen once. The chain employs TRBV6-5 and TRBJ1-1; 7 positions agree with TRBD1. Germline lookup yields CDR1 MNHEY and CDR2 SVGAGI. J gave up 11 bases and V 6 bases, and 12 bases lay outside the gene matches. The CDR3 length is 13 residues. The CDR3 DNA reads as TGTGCCAGCAGCGAGACAGGGTATGGAGTGGCTTTCTTT. It codes for CASSETGYGVAFF.

This chain connects TRBV4-1 to TRBJ2-1, with D tentatively TRBD2 (5 bases). Trimming cost V 4 bases and J 9 bases, with 13 bases left between them. Per germline, CDR1 MGHRA and CDR2 YSYEKL. There are 13 residues in the CDR3. CDR3 protein: CASSLWGVGEQFF. The CDR3, as DNA: TGCGCCAGCAGCCTATGGGGAGTCGGTGAGCAGTTCTTC.

This clone was observed once. The genes are TRBV5-4 and TRBJ2-3; TRBD1 is a possible D gene (6 bases). The CDR3 runs 15 residues. CDR1 and CDR2 (germline): SGHNT, YYREEE (reference sequence). Trimming removed 5 bases at V and 2 bases at J, with 15 bases between. The CDR3 sequence: CASRADSIITDTQYF. The CDR3 DNA reads TGTGCCAGCAGGGCGGACAGTATAATCACAGATACGCAGTATTTT.

The V and J genes are TRBV5-6 and TRBJ1-1; 7 bases agree with TRBD1. Trimming cost V 1 base and J 5 bases; bases outside gene matches: 2. Germline CDR1 reads SGHDT; CDR2 reads YYEEEE. The CDR3 length is 13 residues. CDR3 bases: TGTGCCAGCAGCTTGCCCAGGGGGACTGAAGCTTTCTTT. Protein: CASSLPRGTEAFF. The full variable domain, its missing parts supplied by reference TRBV5-6 and TRBJ1-1, is DAGVTQSPTHLIKTRGQQVTLRCSPKSGHDTVSWYQQALGQGPQFIFQYYEEEERQRGNFPDRFSGHQFPNYSSELNVNALLLGDSALYLCASSLPRGTEAFFGQGTRLTVV.

The V call is TRBV29-1, the J call TRBJ1-1, with TRBD1 matching 7 bases. Per germline, CDR1 SQVTM and CDR2 ANQGSEA. With V trimmed by 2 bases and J by 0 bases, 6 bases remained unmatched. This CDR3 comprises 15 residues. For the CDR3, the DNA is TGCAGCGTTGAATTGGACAGGCCCATGAACACTGAAGCTTTCTTT. Protein sequence: CSVELDRPMNTEAFF.

The rearrangement links TRBV5-1 to TRBJ2-5; D might be TRBD1 (5 bases). The CDR3 sequence is 14 residues long. Germline V gene lookup returns CDR1 SGHRS and CDR2 YFSETQ. V was trimmed by 5 bases and J by 1 base, leaving 12 bases between them. The chain's CDR3 is CASSSAQGQETQYF. The CDR3 bases are TGCGCCAGCAGTTCTGCTCAGGGCCAAGAGACCCAGTACTTC.

The rearrangement joins TRBV10-3 to TRBJ2-7; D assignment may be TRBD1 or TRBD2 (5 bases each). Germline CDR1 and CDR2: ENHRY and SYGVKD. Trimming pared 3 bases from V and 3 bases from J, leaving 12 bases between. This CDR3 comprises 14 residues. In nucleotides, the CDR3 is TGTGCCATCAGTGACTTGGGGGATTACTACGAGCAGTACTTC. This codes for CAISDLGDYYEQYF.

The CDR3 loop is CASSHQDTEAFF. The CDR3 nucleotides are TGCGCCAGCAGCCACCAGGACACTGAAGCTTTCTTT. This chain connects TRBV4-1 to TRBJ1-1; D is unclear. The V gene's germline CDR1 is MGHRA and CDR2 YSYEKL. V was trimmed by 3 bases and J by 3 bases, leaving 5 bases between them. This CDR3 contains 12 residues.

The V gene is TRBV10-3, the J gene TRBJ1-2; 7 bases match TRBD1. The CDR3 contains 13 residues. Germline-derived CDR1 and CDR2 are ENHRY and SYGVKD. V lost 2 bases and J lost 7; bases outside the gene matches: 4. In DNA, the CDR3 is TGTGCCATCAGTGAGCAGGGGGGAAGTGGCTACACCTTC. This translates into CAISEQGGSGYTF.

The gene calls are TRBV5-1 and TRBJ2-2, with 7 bases fitting TRBD1. CDR1 is SGHRS, CDR2 YFSETQ, per germline. The CDR3 is 15 residues long. V lost 4 bases, J lost 1 base, and 4 bases stayed unmatched. CDR3 sequence (DNA): TGCGCCAGCAGCCCCGGGACAGAGAACACCGGGGAGCTGTTTTTT. This codes for CASSPGTENTGELFF. The full variable domain, with the rest looked up from reference TRBV5-1 and TRBJ2-2, is KAGVTQTPRYLIKTRGQQVTLSCSPISGHRSVSWYQQTPGQGLQFLFEYFSETQRNKGNFPGRFSGRQFSNSRSEMNVSTLELGDSALYLCASSPGTENTGELFFGEGSRLTVL.